This T cell receptor beta chain was captured by sequencing in a study of STAT5B mutations in CD4+ large granular lymphocyte leukemia. Overall study findings and caveats: No patients shared main leukemic clonotypes, though roughly 27% appeared at low frequency elsewhere. TRBV06-family usage was enriched in top patient clones (8/27) versus controls (2/35). Patient CD4-sorted repertoires looked more clonal than healthy CD4+ repertoires, even without putative leukemic clones.

Controls came from buffy coats of healthy blood donors. CDR1 is SGHAT and CDR2 is FQNNGV in the germline V gene. V was cut by 5 bases and J by 5 bases, with 12 bases left in between. The CDR3 has 13 residues. Here immunoSEQ multiplex PCR was the method, and the copy in TCRdb shows in-frame clones only, minus some. Here the sample spans fewer than 50,000 clones, more than 70% being singletons. To note about this clone: Its antigen is currently unknown.

Sequencing was done on a sample of CD4+ T cells from blood buffy coats. The V gene is TRBV11-2, the J gene TRBJ2-5; no firm D call. This sequence originates from a human donor in good health. The CDR3 protein is CASSRMTGETQYF. CDR3 bases: TGTGCCAGCAGCCGAATGACTGGGGAGACCCAGTACTTC.